These 14 T cell receptor beta chains were all obtained from the same sample, sequenced in a study of beta chain features in type 1 diabetes. The isolated RNA, all of it, was reverse transcribed, so expressed TCRB transcripts were what got sequenced. Sequencing used immunoSEQ multiplex PCR; TCRdb keeps in-frame clones, though not all of them. The table has around 240,000 clones, roughly 70% seen once. The sample was naive CD4+ T cells from blood. The receptors originated from a man aged 25-45 years in good health.

This chain uses TRBV9 with TRBJ2-1; D tentatively reads TRBD1 or TRBD2 (6 bases each). CDR3 length: 14 amino acids. Germline CDR1 and CDR2: SGDLS and YYNGEE. V lost 0 bases to trimming and J lost 7 bases, with 11 bases between them. Here the CDR3 DNA reads TGTGCCAGCAGCGTAGCCGCGGGACAAAATGAGCAGTTCTTC. It encodes CASSVAAGQNEQFF.

The rearrangement uses TRBV18 and TRBJ2-5; TRBD1 matches 7 bases. There are 13 residues in the CDR3. Trimming at V came to 5 bases and at J to 6 bases, leaving 6 bases not matched to a gene. In germline, CDR1 is KGHSH, CDR2 LQKENI. In DNA, the CDR3 is TGTGCCAGCTCATGGGGACAGAGGCAGACCCAGTACTTC. This sequence encodes CASSWGQRQTQYF.

The V call is TRBV29-1, the J call TRBJ2-1, with D perhaps being TRBD1 or TRBD2 (7 bases each). The CDR3 extends over 17 amino acids. V lost 7 bases and J 3 bases, leaving 25 bases between the germline ends. Germline V gives CDR1 SQVTM, CDR2 ANQGSEA. The CDR3 protein is CSARQGALANVYNEQFF. CDR3 DNA sequence: TGCAGCGCCAGACAGGGAGCACTAGCGAATGTCTACAATGAGCAGTTCTTC.

This clone was recorded a few times. The rearrangement uses TRBV18 and TRBJ2-1; TRBD2 matches at 7 bases. In germline, CDR1 is KGHSH, CDR2 LQKENI. The CDR3 is 13 residues long. Trimming removed 3 bases from V and 14 bases from J; junction bases left unmatched: 10. The CDR3 region is CASSPPAGDSEFF. The CDR3 nucleotides are TGTGCCAGCTCACCCCCGGCGGGAGACAGTGAGTTCTTC. The whole variable domain, remainder taken from reference TRBV18 and TRBJ2-1, is NAGVMQNPRHLVRRRGQEARLRCSPMKGHSHVYWYRQLPEEGLKFMVYLQKENIIDESGMPKERFSAEFPKEGPSILRIQQVVRGDSAAYFCASSPPAGDSEFFGPGTRLTVL.

The CDR3 coding sequence is TGTGCCTGGAGGTTTCCTCATCCGGGACAGGGGTCAGCTGAAGCTTTCTTT. Its translation is CAWRFPHPGQGSAEAFF. This chain links TRBV30 with TRBJ1-1; 10 bases are a match to TRBD1. This CDR3 has 17 amino acids. From germline, CDR1 is GTSNPN and CDR2 SVGIG (reference sequence). V gave up 3 bases and J gave up 6 bases; unmatched junction bases: 16.

CDR3 nucleotide sequence: TGTGCCTGGACTACAGCGAATGAAAAACTGTTTTTT. This sequence encodes CAWTTANEKLFF. This chain links TRBV30 with TRBJ1-4, with D unresolved. CDR3 length equals 12 residues. The germline CDR1 and CDR2 sequences are GTSNPN and SVGIG (reference sequence). Trimming removed 4 bases from V and 5 bases from J, with 8 bases in between.

Points on this clone: Its ends do not fully match the called genes, so a read error is possible. The chain links TRBV7-9 to TRBJ2-1, with 7 bases lining up with TRBD2. CDR3 length equals 13 residues. Germline values: CDR1 SEHNR, CDR2 FQNEAQ (reference sequence). CDR3 coding DNA: TGTGCCAGCAGCCTAGCGGTATACAATGAGCAGTTCTTC. It codes for CASSLAVYNEQFF.

The chain uses TRBV7-2 and TRBJ1-5, with 12 bases fitting TRBD1. From germline, CDR1 is SGHTA and CDR2 FQGNSA. V shed 4 bases, J shed 5 bases, and the junction held 3 bases outside the gene matches. There are 15 residues in the CDR3. The CDR3, as DNA: TGTGCCAGCAGCTCAGGGACAGGGGGCTATCAGCCCCAGCATTTT. It is translated as CASSSGTGGYQPQHF.

The gene calls are TRBV15 and TRBJ2-1, with 10 nucleotides matching TRBD1. CDR1 LNHNV and CDR2 YYDKDF come from the germline V gene (reference sequence). The CDR3 has 12 amino acids. J lost 14 bases, V lost 0 bases, and 1 base had no gene match. CDR3 nucleotide sequence: TGTGCCACCAGCAGAGAGACAGGGGGCGAGTTCTTC. Its protein is CATSRETGGEFF.

There are a few counts of this clone. The rearrangement joins TRBV7-9 to TRBJ2-7; D not certain. Germline CDR1 SEHNR, CDR2 FQNEAQ (reference sequence). The V and J ends lost 1 base and 12 bases respectively, with 22 bases between them. The length of the CDR3 is 15 residues. CDR3 loop: CASSLVGTEVPGRYF. Written as DNA, the CDR3 is TGTGCCAGCAGCTTAGTTGGAACCGAAGTTCCCGGAAGGTACTTC.

This clone was picked up one time. The rearrangement uses TRBV2 and TRBJ1-4; D is undetermined. V was pared by 6 bases and J by 8 bases, with 7 bases between. Germline loops: CDR1 SNHLY, CDR2 FYNNEI. This CDR3 has 11 residues. Here the CDR3 DNA reads TGTGCCAGCAGGGTTAGGGAAAAACTGTTTTTT. Protein sequence: CASRVREKLFF.

CDR3 in amino acids: CSTILGQGDYEQYF. CDR3 DNA sequence: TGCAGCACAATTTTGGGACAGGGTGACTACGAGCAGTACTTC. The rearrangement links TRBV29-1 to TRBJ2-7, with 9 bases aligning to TRBD1. CDR1 SQVTM and CDR2 ANQGSEA come from the germline V gene. J was trimmed by 3 bases and V by 8 bases; bases with no gene match: 11. The CDR3 consists of 14 residues.

The chain has TRBV9 and TRBJ2-2; a possible D gene is TRBD1 (6 bases). CDR1 is SGDLS and CDR2 is YYNGEE in the germline V gene. CDR3 length: 13 amino acids. Trimming pared 3 bases from V and 7 bases from J, leaving 10 bases between. CDR3 loop: CASSARGYGELFF. Here the CDR3 DNA reads TGTGCCAGCAGCGCCAGGGGCTACGGGGAGCTGTTTTTT. Combining the CDR3 with reference TRBV9 and TRBJ2-2 gives the whole variable domain DSGVTQTPKHLITATGQRVTLRCSPRSGDLSVYWYQQSLDQGLQFLIQYYNGEERAKGNILERFSAQQFPDLHSELNLSSLELGDSALYFCASSARGYGELFFGEGSRLTVL.

The CDR3 protein is CSAPSRDTQYF. The CDR3 nucleotides read TGCAGTGCCCCTTCTAGAGATACGCAGTATTTT. This chain joins TRBV20-1 and TRBJ2-3; no firm D call. Germline V gene lookup returns CDR1 DFQATT and CDR2 SNEGSKA (reference sequence). The CDR3 sequence is 11 residues long. Trimming shortened V by 6 bases and J by 5 bases, and 9 bases separated the two germline ends.